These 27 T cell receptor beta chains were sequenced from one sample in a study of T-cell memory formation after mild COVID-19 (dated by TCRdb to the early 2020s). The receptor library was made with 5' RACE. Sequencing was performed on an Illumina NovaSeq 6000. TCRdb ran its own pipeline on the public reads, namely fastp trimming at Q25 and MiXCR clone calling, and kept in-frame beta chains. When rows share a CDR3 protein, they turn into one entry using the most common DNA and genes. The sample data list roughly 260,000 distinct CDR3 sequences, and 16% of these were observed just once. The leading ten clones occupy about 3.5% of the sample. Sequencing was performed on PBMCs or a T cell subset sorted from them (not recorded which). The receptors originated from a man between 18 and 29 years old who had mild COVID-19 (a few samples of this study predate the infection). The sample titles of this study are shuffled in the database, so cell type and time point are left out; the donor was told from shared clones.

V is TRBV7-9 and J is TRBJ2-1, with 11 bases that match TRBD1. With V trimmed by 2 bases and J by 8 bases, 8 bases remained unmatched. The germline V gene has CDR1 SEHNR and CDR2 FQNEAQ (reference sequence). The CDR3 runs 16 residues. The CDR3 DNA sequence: TGTGCCAGCAGCTTAAGCCCGGGACAGGGGGTCTATGAGCAGTTCTTC. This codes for CASSLSPGQGVYEQFF. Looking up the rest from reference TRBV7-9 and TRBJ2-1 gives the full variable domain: DTGVSQNPRHKITKRGQNVTFRCDPISEHNRLYWYRQTLGQGPEFLTYFQNEAQLEKSRLLSDRFSAERPKGSFSTLEIQRTEQGDSAMYLCASSLSPGQGVYEQFFGPGTRLTVL.

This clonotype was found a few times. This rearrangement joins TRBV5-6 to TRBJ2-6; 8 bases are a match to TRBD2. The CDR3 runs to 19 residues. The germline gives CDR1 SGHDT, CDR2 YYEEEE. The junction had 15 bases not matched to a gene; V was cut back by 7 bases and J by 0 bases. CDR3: CASYPGWRGARSGANVLTF. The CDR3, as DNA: TGTGCCAGCTACCCAGGATGGCGGGGGGCCCGCTCTGGGGCCAACGTCCTGACTTTC.

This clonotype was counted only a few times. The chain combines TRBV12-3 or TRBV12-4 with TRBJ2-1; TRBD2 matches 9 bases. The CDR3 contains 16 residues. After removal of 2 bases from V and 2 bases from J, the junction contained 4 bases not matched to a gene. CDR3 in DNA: TGTGCCAGCAGTTTAAGGCGGGGGGGTACCTACAATGAGCAGTTCTTC. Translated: CASSLRRGGTYNEQFF.

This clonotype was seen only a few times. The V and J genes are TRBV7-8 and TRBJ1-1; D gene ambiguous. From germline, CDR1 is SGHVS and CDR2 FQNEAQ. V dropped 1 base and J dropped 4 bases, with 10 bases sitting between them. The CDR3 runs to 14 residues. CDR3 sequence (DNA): TGTGCCAGCAGCTTAGAGGGTGCGGGCACTGAAGCTTTCTTT. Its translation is CASSLEGAGTEAFF. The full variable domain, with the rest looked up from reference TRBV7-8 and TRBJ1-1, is GAGVSQSPRYKVAKRGQDVALRCDPISGHVSLFWYQQALGQGPEFLTYFQNEAQLDKSGLPSDRFFAERPEGSVSTLKIQRTQQEDSAVYLCASSLEGAGTEAFFGQGTRLTVV.

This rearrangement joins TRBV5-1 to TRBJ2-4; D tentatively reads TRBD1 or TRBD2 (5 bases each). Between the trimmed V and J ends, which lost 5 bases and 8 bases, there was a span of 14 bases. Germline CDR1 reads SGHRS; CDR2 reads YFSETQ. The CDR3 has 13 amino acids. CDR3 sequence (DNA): TGCGCCAGCAGTTTCAGGGACCTGGACATTCAGTACTTC. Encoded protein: CASSFRDLDIQYF.

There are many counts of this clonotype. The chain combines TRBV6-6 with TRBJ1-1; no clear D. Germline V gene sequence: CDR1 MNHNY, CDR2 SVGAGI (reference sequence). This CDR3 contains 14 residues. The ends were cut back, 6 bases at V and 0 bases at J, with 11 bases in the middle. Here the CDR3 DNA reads TGTGCCAGCAGCCGAGTGGGAATGAACACTGAAGCTTTCTTT. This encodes CASSRVGMNTEAFF.

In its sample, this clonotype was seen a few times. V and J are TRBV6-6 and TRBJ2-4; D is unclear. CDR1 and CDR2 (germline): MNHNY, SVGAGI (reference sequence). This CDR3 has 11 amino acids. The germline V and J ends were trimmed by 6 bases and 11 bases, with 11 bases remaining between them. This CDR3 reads CASSPEAVQYF. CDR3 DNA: TGTGCCAGCAGCCCTGAGGCCGTTCAGTACTTC.

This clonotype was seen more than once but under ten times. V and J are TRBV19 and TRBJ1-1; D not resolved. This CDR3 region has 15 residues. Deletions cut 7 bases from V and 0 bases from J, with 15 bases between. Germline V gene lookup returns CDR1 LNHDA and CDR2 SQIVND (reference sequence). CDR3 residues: CASTVPGSLNTEAFF. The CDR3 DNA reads TGTGCCAGTACCGTACCGGGCAGCTTGAACACTGAAGCTTTCTTT.

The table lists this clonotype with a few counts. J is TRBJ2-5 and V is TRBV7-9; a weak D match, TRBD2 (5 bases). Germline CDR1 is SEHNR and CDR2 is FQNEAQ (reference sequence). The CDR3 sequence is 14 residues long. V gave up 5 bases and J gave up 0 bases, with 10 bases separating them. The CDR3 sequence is CASSPTGYQETQYF. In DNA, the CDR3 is TGTGCCAGCAGCCCAACGGGGTACCAAGAGACCCAGTACTTC.

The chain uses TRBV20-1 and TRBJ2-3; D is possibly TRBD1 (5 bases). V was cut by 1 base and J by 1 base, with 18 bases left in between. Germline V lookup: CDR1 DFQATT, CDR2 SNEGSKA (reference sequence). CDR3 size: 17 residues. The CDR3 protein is CSARASGRVGGTDTQYF. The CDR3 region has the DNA TGCAGTGCTAGAGCATCAGGCAGGGTAGGGGGCACAGATACGCAGTATTTT.

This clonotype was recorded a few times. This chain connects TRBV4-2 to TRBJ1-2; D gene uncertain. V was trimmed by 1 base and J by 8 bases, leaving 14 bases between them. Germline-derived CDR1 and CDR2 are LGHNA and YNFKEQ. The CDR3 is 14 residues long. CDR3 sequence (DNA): TGTGCCAGCAGCCAAGTAGGCCGGGAGGGAGGCTACACCTTC. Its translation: CASSQVGREGGYTF.

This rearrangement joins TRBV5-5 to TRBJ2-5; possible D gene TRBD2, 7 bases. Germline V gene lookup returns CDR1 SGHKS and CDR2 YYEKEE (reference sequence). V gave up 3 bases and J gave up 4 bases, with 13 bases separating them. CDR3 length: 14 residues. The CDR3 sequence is CASSSQGRGETQYF. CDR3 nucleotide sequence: TGTGCCAGCAGCTCCCAGGGGAGGGGAGAGACCCAGTACTTC.

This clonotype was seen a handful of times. The CDR3 spells CASSLERTGVVAFF. For the CDR3, the DNA is TGTGCCAGCAGTTTAGAGAGGACAGGGGTGGTTGCTTTCTTT. The rearrangement links TRBV27 to TRBJ1-1; TRBD1 agrees at 9 bases. Germline V gives CDR1 MNHEY, CDR2 SMNVEV (reference sequence). The CDR3 covers 14 residues. With V trimmed by 2 bases and J by 11 bases, 9 bases remained unmatched.

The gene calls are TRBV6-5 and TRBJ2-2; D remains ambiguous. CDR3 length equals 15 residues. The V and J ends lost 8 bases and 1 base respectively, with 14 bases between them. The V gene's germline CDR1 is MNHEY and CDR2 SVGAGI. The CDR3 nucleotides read TGTGCCAGCCTCCTTCGCTACCAGAACACCGGGGAGCTGTTTTTT. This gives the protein CASLLRYQNTGELFF.

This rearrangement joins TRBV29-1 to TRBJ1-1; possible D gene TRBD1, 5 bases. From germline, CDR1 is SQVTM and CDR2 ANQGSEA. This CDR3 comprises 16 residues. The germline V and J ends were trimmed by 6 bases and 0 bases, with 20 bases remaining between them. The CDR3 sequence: CSVVPLQGAVNTEAFF. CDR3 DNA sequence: TGCAGCGTCGTCCCCCTCCAAGGGGCGGTGAACACTGAAGCTTTCTTT.

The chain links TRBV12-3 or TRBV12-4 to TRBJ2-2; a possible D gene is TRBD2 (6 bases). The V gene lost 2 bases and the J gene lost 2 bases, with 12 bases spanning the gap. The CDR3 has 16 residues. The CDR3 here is CASSLSVGTNTGELFF. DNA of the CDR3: TGTGCCAGCAGTTTATCAGTGGGGACTAACACCGGGGAGCTGTTTTTT.

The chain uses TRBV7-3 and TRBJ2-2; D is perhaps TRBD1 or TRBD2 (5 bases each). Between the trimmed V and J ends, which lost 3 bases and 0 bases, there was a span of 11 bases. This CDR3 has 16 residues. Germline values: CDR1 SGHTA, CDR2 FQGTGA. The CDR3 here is CASSFGAISNTGELFF. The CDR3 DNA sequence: TGTGCCAGCAGCTTCGGGGCGATTTCGAACACCGGGGAGCTGTTTTTT.

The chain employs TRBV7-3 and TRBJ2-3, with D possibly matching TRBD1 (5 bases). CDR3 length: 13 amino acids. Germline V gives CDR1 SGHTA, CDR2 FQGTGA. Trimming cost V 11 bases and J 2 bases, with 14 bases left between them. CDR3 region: CAVSLQVTDTQYF. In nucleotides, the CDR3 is TGTGCCGTCAGCTTACAGGTCACAGATACGCAGTATTTT.

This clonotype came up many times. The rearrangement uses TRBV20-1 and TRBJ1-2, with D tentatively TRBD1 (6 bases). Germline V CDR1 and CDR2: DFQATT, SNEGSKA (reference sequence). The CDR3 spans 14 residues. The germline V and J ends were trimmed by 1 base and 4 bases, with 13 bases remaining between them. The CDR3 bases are TGCAGTGCTAGAGTCCCAGGGGCCTCCTATGGCTACACCTTC. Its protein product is CSARVPGASYGYTF.

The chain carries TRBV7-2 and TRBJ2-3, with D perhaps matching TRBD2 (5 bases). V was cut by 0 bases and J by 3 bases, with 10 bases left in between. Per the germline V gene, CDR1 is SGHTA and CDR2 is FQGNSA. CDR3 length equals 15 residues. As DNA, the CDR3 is TGTGCCAGCAGCTTAGCGTCGACGGGAACAGATACGCAGTATTTT. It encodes CASSLASTGTDTQYF.

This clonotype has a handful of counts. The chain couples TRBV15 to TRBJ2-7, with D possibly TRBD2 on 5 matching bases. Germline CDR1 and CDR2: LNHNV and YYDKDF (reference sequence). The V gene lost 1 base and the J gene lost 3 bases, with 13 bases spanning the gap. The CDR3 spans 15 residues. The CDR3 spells CATSRAGLNLYEQYF. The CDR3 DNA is TGTGCCACCAGCAGAGCTGGACTGAACCTCTACGAGCAGTACTTC.

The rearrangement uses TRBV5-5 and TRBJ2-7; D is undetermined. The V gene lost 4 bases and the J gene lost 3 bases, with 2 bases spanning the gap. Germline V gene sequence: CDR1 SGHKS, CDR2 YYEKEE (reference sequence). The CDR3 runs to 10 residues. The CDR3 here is CASSDYEQYF. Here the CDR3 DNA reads TGTGCCAGCAGCGACTACGAGCAGTACTTC. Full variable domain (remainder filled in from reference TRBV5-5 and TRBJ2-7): DAGVTQSPTHLIKTRGQQVTLRCSPISGHKSVSWYQQVLGQGPQFIFQYYEKEERGRGNFPDRFSARQFPNYSSELNVNALLLGDSALYLCASSDYEQYFGPGTRLTVT.

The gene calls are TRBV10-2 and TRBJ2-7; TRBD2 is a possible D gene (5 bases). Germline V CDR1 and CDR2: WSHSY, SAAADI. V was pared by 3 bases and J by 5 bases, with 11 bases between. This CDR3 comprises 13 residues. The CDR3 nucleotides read TGCGCCAGCAGTGATGGGATGACTAACGAGCAGTACTTC. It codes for CASSDGMTNEQYF.

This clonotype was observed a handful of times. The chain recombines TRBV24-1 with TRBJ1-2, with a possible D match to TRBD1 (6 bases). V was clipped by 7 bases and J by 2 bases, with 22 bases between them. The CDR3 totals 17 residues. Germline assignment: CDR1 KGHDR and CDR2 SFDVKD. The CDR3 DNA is TGTGCCACCAGGGGGGCCGAAGGACGGCCTGGGAACTATGGCTACACCTTC. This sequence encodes CATRGAEGRPGNYGYTF.

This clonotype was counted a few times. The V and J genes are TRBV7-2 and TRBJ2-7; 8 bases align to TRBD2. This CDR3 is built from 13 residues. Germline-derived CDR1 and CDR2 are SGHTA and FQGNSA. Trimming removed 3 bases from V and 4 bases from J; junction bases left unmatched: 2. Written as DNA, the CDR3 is TGTGCCAGCAGCTTGGGACTAGAGTACGAGCAGTACTTC. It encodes CASSLGLEYEQYF. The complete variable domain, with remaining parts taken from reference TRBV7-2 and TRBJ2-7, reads GAGVSQSPSNKVTEKGKDVELRCDPISGHTALYWYRQSLGQGLEFLIYFQGNSAPDKSGLPSDRFSAERTGGSVSTLTIQRTQQEDSAVYLCASSLGLEYEQYFGPGTRLTVT.

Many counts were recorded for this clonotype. The CDR3 reads CASTPQGAYNEQFF. The CDR3 bases are TGTGCCAGCACCCCACAGGGGGCCTACAATGAGCAGTTCTTC. This chain uses TRBV9 with TRBJ2-1, with 8 positions matching TRBD1. Germline V gives CDR1 SGDLS, CDR2 YYNGEE. V lost 6 bases to trimming and J lost 2 bases; unmatched junction nucleotides: 4. CDR3 length equals 14 residues.

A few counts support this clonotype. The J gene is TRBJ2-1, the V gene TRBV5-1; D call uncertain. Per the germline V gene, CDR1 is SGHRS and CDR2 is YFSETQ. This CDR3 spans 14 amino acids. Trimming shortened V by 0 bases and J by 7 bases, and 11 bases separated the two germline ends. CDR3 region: CASSLVAVRNEQFF. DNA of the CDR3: TGCGCCAGCAGCTTGGTGGCGGTCAGGAATGAGCAGTTCTTC.